This T cell receptor (beta chain) is from a study of blood T cell repertoires in COVID-19. On the study more broadly: COVID-19 samples from acute and convalescent phases originated in the United States, Italy and Spain. PBMCs, B-cell-depleted T cells, or T cells were the source of the cDNA or gDNA that made up the material.

Measured with immunoSEQ multiplex PCR; TCRdb has only the in-frame clones, and not every one. The table has tens of thousands of clones, about 84% seen once. V was shortened by 5 bases and J by 0 bases, with 8 bases between the two germline ends. From germline, CDR1 is SGHRS and CDR2 YFSETQ. This CDR3 spans 13 amino acids. This TCR came from a man aged 80 or over with active or convalescent COVID-19. The genes are TRBV5-1 and TRBJ1-1; D uncertain. Sequenced material: peripheral blood. The CDR3: CASRGDMNTEAFF. CDR3 DNA sequence: TGCGCCAGCAGAGGTGACATGAACACTGAAGCTTTCTTT.